The 27 T cell receptor beta chains given below trace back to one sample, sequenced in a study of control samples from healthy donors and cancer patients (dated by TCRdb to 2020 to 2022). Library prep was done by the immunoSEQ multiplex PCR assay. The source is immuneACCESS, and TCRdb retained only in-frame sequences with V and J called. Part of the clones is not carried over; for the studies checked, unresolved V genes explain less than half of this, and the remainder is unexplained. This sample comprises 400,000 to 450,000 clones, 90% of them detected only once. Around 6.8% of the sample comes from the top ten. The sequenced sample was PBMCs. The receptors stem from a middle-aged man with head and neck cancer.

The CDR3 here is CASSSPGAVRDTEAFF. For the CDR3, the DNA is TGTGCCAGCAGTTCTCCGGGTGCGGTAAGGGACACTGAAGCTTTCTTT. This sequence joins TRBV28 and TRBJ1-1; D remains ambiguous. The germline V and J ends were trimmed by 4 bases and 3 bases, with 18 bases remaining between them. The CDR3 length is 16 residues. Germline assignment: CDR1 MDHEN and CDR2 SYDVKM.

The chain carries TRBV5-6 and TRBJ2-3; 8 bases line up with TRBD1. The CDR3 totals 17 residues. Germline values: CDR1 SGHDT, CDR2 YYEEEE. With 0 bases clipped from V and 6 bases from J, the junction kept 12 bases outside the gene matches. The CDR3: CASSLGQGAVSSDTQYF. CDR3 bases: TGTGCCAGCAGCTTGGGGCAGGGGGCTGTAAGTTCGGATACGCAGTATTTT.

V usage is TRBV6-1 and J usage is TRBJ1-2, with unresolved D. The CDR3 extends over 13 amino acids. Germline assignment: CDR1 MNHNS and CDR2 SASEGT. V gave up 3 bases and J gave up 4 bases, with 9 bases separating them. This CDR3 is CASSDGPGYGYTF. CDR3 coding DNA: TGTGCCAGCAGTGACGGACCCGGCTATGGCTACACCTTC.

V gene TRBV28 combines with J gene TRBJ1-4, with TRBD1 matching 8 bases. In germline, CDR1 is MDHEN, CDR2 SYDVKM. The CDR3 has 19 amino acids. J was trimmed by 4 bases and V by 1 base; bases with no gene match: 14. The CDR3 is CASSLSPGQGQVNNEKLFF. The CDR3 nucleotides are TGTGCCAGCAGTTTATCTCCCGGACAGGGCCAAGTTAATAATGAAAAACTGTTTTTT.

In DNA, the CDR3 is TGTGCCAGCAGCTTAACCCCGTCGGAAGGCTACACCTTC. It encodes CASSLTPSEGYTF. This chain links TRBV7-3 with TRBJ1-2; D is uncertain. The germline V and J ends were trimmed by 0 bases and 8 bases, with 10 bases remaining between them. CDR1 is SGHTA and CDR2 is FQGTGA in the germline V gene. This CDR3 is 13 amino acids long.

The chain couples TRBV19 to TRBJ1-2; no clear D. Germline CDR1 is LNHDA and CDR2 is SQIVND (reference sequence). Trimming cost V 3 bases and J 5 bases, with 13 bases left between them. The CDR3 consists of 14 residues. CDR3 amino acids: CASSIQQEFYGYTF. The CDR3, as DNA: TGTGCCAGTAGTATCCAGCAGGAGTTTTATGGCTACACCTTC. Full variable domain (outside the CDR3, taken from reference TRBV19 and TRBJ1-2): DGGITQSPKYLFRKEGQNVTLSCEQNLNHDAMYWYRQDPGQGLRLIYYSQIVNDFQKGDIAEGYSVSREKKESFPLTVTSAQKNPTAFYLCASSIQQEFYGYTFGSGTRLTVV.

V and J are TRBV6-5 and TRBJ1-2; 8 positions agree with TRBD1. The CDR3 sequence is 15 residues long. With V trimmed by 3 bases and J by 7 bases, 10 bases remained unmatched. Germline CDR1 and CDR2: MNHEY and SVGAGI. This CDR3 is CASSYQDRVHSGYTF. The DNA for the CDR3 is TGTGCCAGCAGTTATCAGGACAGGGTTCACTCTGGCTACACCTTC.

V gene TRBV4-1 combines with J gene TRBJ2-5; unclear D gene. V gave up 2 bases and J gave up 1 base, with 11 bases separating them. The CDR3 has 15 amino acids. Germline loops: CDR1 MGHRA, CDR2 YSYEKL. The CDR3 region is CASSQRSVIQETQYF. For the CDR3, the DNA is TGCGCCAGCAGCCAACGGTCGGTTATCCAAGAGACCCAGTACTTC.

This rearrangement joins TRBV10-2 to TRBJ2-3; 7 positions agree with TRBD2. The CDR3 covers 12 residues. The junction had 2 bases not matched to a gene; V was cut back by 8 bases and J by 3 bases. Germline CDR1 reads WSHSY; CDR2 reads SAAADI. The CDR3 reads CASLGGTDTQYF. CDR3 sequence (DNA): TGCGCCAGCCTCGGGGGGACAGATACGCAGTATTTT.

The V gene is TRBV5-4, the J gene TRBJ2-7; 15 nucleotides agree with TRBD2. The CDR3 runs to 17 residues. The V and J ends lost 3 bases and 2 bases, in that order; junction bases with no gene match: 6. Germline V gene data show CDR1 as SGHNT and CDR2 as YYREEE (reference sequence). Here the CDR3 reads CASSSGLAGGFTYEQYF. The CDR3 nucleotides are TGTGCCAGCAGCTCAGGACTAGCGGGAGGGTTTACCTACGAGCAGTACTTC.

The rearrangement uses TRBV19 and TRBJ1-1; D unresolved. V was trimmed by 6 bases and J by 8 bases, leaving 10 bases between them. Germline V gene lookup returns CDR1 LNHDA and CDR2 SQIVND (reference sequence). The CDR3 spans 11 residues. This CDR3 reads CASRNPLEAFF. CDR3 nucleotide sequence: TGTGCCAGTAGAAATCCCCTCGAAGCTTTCTTT.

The chain couples TRBV7-3 to TRBJ2-1; 11 bases line up with TRBD1. CDR1 and CDR2 (germline): SGHTA, FQGTGA. This CDR3 spans 15 amino acids. V gave up 5 bases and J gave up 7 bases; unmatched junction bases: 7. CDR3 sequence: CASSLGQGARNEQFF. CDR3 nucleotides: TGTGCCAGCAGCCTCGGACAGGGGGCGAGGAATGAGCAGTTCTTC.

The rearrangement uses TRBV24-1 and TRBJ2-1, with 9 bases aligning to TRBD1. CDR1 and CDR2 from the germline V gene are KGHDR and SFDVKD. The ends lost 4 bases at V and 15 bases at J; junction bases unmatched: 6. The CDR3 is made up of 12 amino acids. As DNA, the CDR3 is TGTGCCACCAGTGACGGGACAGGGAAAGGGTTCTTC. Its protein product is CATSDGTGKGFF.

The V and J genes are TRBV7-3 and TRBJ1-2; D gene unclear. The V end lost 5 bases, the J end lost 4 bases, and 17 bases lay between the germline ends. The germline V gene has CDR1 SGHTA and CDR2 FQGTGA. This CDR3 is built from 15 residues. The CDR3 spells CASSPSGSGLYGYTF. CDR3 sequence (DNA): TGTGCCAGCAGCCCAAGTGGATCAGGACTCTATGGCTACACCTTC.

The CDR3 bases are TGTGCCAGCAGCCTTAGCGGGGGGGACGCCGGGGAGCTGTTTTTT. Its protein is CASSLSGGDAGELFF. The chain is built from TRBV11-2 and TRBJ2-2, with TRBD2 identical over 11 bases. J gave up 6 bases and V 5 bases, and 5 bases lay outside the gene matches. The germline V gene has CDR1 SGHAT and CDR2 FQNNGV. The CDR3 runs 15 residues.

This clone was found once. The chain joins TRBV14 to TRBJ2-7; 7 bases align to TRBD1. The V gene's germline CDR1 is SGHDN and CDR2 FVKESK. The J segment lost 0 bases and the V segment lost 0 bases, leaving 8 bases of the junction unmatched. CDR3 length equals 17 residues. CDR3 amino acids: CASSQDLRDSLSYEQYF. In DNA form, the CDR3 reads TGTGCCAGCAGCCAAGATCTTCGGGACAGCCTCTCCTACGAGCAGTACTTC.

The chain recombines TRBV7-3 with TRBJ2-2; D possibly corresponds to TRBD1 (5 bases). The CDR3 spans 14 residues. The germline CDR1 and CDR2 sequences are SGHTA and FQGTGA. Trimming took 5 bases from V and 3 from J, leaving 10 bases between them. CDR3 DNA sequence: TGTGCCAGCAGCGCCGCAGGGTACACCGGGGAGCTGTTTTTT. Translated, it gives CASSAAGYTGELFF.

This rearrangement joins TRBV28 to TRBJ1-1, with D uncertain. The CDR3 loop spans 17 amino acids. Germline values: CDR1 MDHEN, CDR2 SYDVKM. V was clipped by 3 bases and J by 3 bases, with 20 bases between them. The CDR3 is CASSLLGGVKIDTEAFF. In nucleotides, the CDR3 is TGTGCCAGCAGTTTGTTAGGTGGGGTTAAAATAGACACTGAAGCTTTCTTT.

The chain has TRBV5-4 and TRBJ1-4, with D maybe TRBD1 (5 bases). V shed 2 bases and J shed 8 bases, with 13 bases lying between them. This CDR3 is 14 amino acids long. Looked up from germline, CDR1 is SGHNT and CDR2 is YYREEE (reference sequence). The CDR3 region is CASSLQAAGEKLFF. The CDR3 nucleotides are TGTGCCAGCAGCTTACAGGCAGCCGGAGAAAAACTGTTTTTT.

V usage is TRBV28 and J usage is TRBJ2-7; TRBD1 agrees at 7 bases. CDR1 and CDR2 from the germline V gene are MDHEN and SYDVKM. This CDR3 region has 16 residues. Germline trimming cut 5 bases from V and 4 bases from J; bases unmatched to any gene: 14. The CDR3 nucleotides are TGTGCCAGCAGTACCCGTCAGGACAGGAGGATTTACGAGCAGTACTTC. Its protein is CASSTRQDRRIYEQYF.

The chain has TRBV7-9 and TRBJ2-5; possible D gene TRBD2, 6 bases. The V end was cut by 1 base, the J end by 5 bases, with 8 bases between. This CDR3 contains 13 residues. Germline V CDR1 and CDR2: SEHNR, FQNEAQ (reference sequence). Here the CDR3 reads CASSLVGGETQYF. The CDR3, as DNA: TGTGCCAGCAGCTTAGTAGGAGGGGAGACCCAGTACTTC.

The J gene is TRBJ2-1, the V gene TRBV3-1 (or the pseudogene TRBV3-2), with no clear D. Deletions cut 0 bases from V and 0 bases from J, with 15 bases between. The CDR3 has 18 amino acids. Germline values: CDR1 LGHDT, CDR2 YNNKEL (reference sequence). CDR3 amino acids: CASSQDRRRTSSYNEQFF. The CDR3 DNA follows: TGTGCCAGCAGCCAAGACAGGCGAAGAACGAGCTCCTACAATGAGCAGTTCTTC.

V gene TRBV3-1 (or the pseudogene TRBV3-2) combines with J gene TRBJ1-1; 7 bases agree with TRBD1. Germline V gives CDR1 LGHDT, CDR2 YNNKEL (reference sequence). Losses at the gene ends were 1 base for V and 0 bases for J; bases not matched to a gene: 5. There are 16 residues in the CDR3. CDR3 coding DNA: TGTGCCAGCAGCCAAGCCATCGGGACAGTGAACACTGAAGCTTTCTTT. Translating it yields CASSQAIGTVNTEAFF.

The V gene is TRBV3-1 (or the pseudogene TRBV3-2), the J gene TRBJ2-7; 7 bases agree with TRBD2. The germline V gene has CDR1 LGHDT and CDR2 YNNKEL (reference sequence). With V trimmed by 1 base and J by 4 bases, 1 base remained unmatched. CDR3 length equals 13 residues. CDR3 residues: CASSQGGGYEQYF. In nucleotides, the CDR3 is TGTGCCAGCAGCCAAGGGGGGGGTTACGAGCAGTACTTC.

The chain combines TRBV20-1 with TRBJ2-1; 7 bases are a match to TRBD2. The CDR3 covers 10 residues. V trimming: 3 bases; J trimming: 11 bases; junction bases outside the gene matches: 1. Per germline, CDR1 DFQATT and CDR2 SNEGSKA (reference sequence). CDR3 in DNA: TGCAGTGCTAGCGGGAGGAAGCAGTTCTTC. As protein: CSASGRKQFF.

J is TRBJ2-7 and V is TRBV7-8; 11 bases match TRBD2. Germline loops: CDR1 SGHVS, CDR2 FQNEAQ. J gave up 7 bases and V 0 bases, and 5 bases lay outside the gene matches. The CDR3 consists of 15 residues. The CDR3 DNA reads as TGTGCCAGCAGCTTAGCCGGACTAGCGGGTGAAGAGCAGTACTTC. Translating it yields CASSLAGLAGEEQYF.

The chain uses TRBV6-5 and TRBJ2-7; no definite D call. The CDR3 contains 12 residues. Trimming shortened V by 4 bases and J by 7 bases, and 11 bases separated the two germline ends. Per the germline V gene, CDR1 is MNHEY and CDR2 is SVGAGI. CDR3 DNA: TGTGCCAGCAGTTCCCAGAATTGGGAGCAGTACTTC. Amino acids: CASSSQNWEQYF.